This T cell receptor (beta chain) was identified during a study of blood T cell repertoires in COVID-19. Study-level background: Whether acute or convalescent, the COVID-19 samples came from the United States, Italy and Spain. T cells, B-cell-depleted T cells, or PBMCs provided the cDNA or gDNA that served as material.

Germline CDR1 SGHTA, CDR2 FQGNSA. Trimming took 6 bases from V and 6 from J, leaving 18 bases between them. The CDR3 runs to 15 residues. Enrolment of Seattle patients took place during active infection, and they were followed longitudinally. Per the authors' pipeline: Estimation of nucleated cell counts was performed using reference gene primer amplification. The repertoire was sequenced with immunoSEQ multiplex PCR; TCRdb's copy has only in-frame clones and lacks some. The DNA gave D and trimming, while V, J and clone size come from that table. In the table there are approximately 250,000 clones, about 83% of which are singletons.

This chain uses TRBV7-2 with TRBJ2-4, with TRBD2 as a possible D gene (7 bases). The sequenced material came from peripheral blood. The receptor's source is an elderly woman with COVID-19, enrolled during active disease. CDR3 amino acids: CASREGGGRGNIQYF. The CDR3 DNA is TGTGCCAGCAGAGAGGGGGGGGGCCGGGGAAACATTCAGTACTTC. Based on the CDR3 plus reference TRBV7-2 and TRBJ2-4, the full variable domain is GAGVSQSPSNKVTEKGKDVELRCDPISGHTALYWYRQSLGQGLEFLIYFQGNSAPDKSGLPSDRFSAERTGGSVSTLTIQRTQQEDSAVYLCASREGGGRGNIQYFGAGTRLSVL.